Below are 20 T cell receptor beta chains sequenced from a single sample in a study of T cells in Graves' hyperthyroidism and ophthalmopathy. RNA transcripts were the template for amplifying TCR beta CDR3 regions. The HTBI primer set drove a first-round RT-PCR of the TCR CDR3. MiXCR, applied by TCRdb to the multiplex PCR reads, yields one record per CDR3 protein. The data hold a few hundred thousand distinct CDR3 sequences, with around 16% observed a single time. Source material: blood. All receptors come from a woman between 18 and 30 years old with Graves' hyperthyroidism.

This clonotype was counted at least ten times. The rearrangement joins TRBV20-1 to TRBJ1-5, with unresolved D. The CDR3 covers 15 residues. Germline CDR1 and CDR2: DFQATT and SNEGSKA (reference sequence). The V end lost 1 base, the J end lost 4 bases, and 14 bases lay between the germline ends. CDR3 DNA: TGCAGTGCTAGAGGTGTTGGACGGGGAAATCAGCCCCAGCATTTT. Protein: CSARGVGRGNQPQHF.

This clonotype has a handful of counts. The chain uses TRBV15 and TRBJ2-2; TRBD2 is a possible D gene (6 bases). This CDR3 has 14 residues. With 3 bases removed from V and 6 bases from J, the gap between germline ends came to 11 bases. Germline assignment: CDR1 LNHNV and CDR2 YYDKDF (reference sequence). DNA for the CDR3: TGTGCCACCAGCAGCGACCGACTAGCCGGGGAGCTGTTTTTT. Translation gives CATSSDRLAGELFF.

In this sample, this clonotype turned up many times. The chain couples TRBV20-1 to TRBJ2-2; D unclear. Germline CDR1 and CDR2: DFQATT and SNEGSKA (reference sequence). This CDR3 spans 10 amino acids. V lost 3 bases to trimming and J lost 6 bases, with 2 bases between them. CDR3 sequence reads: CSASSGELFF. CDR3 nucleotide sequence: TGCAGTGCTAGTTCCGGGGAGCTGTTTTTT.

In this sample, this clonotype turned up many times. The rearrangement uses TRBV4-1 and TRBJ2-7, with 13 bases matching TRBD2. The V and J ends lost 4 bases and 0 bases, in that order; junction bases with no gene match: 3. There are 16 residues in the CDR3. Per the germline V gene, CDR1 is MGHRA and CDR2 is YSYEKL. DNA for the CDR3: TGCGCCAGCAGCCCATGGACTAGCGGGAGCTCCTACGAGCAGTACTTC. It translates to CASSPWTSGSSYEQYF.

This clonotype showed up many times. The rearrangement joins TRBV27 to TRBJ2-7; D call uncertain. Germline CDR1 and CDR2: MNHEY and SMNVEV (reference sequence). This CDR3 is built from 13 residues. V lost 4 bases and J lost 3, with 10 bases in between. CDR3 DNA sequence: TGTGCCAGCAGTTCGCTCTACTACTACGAGCAGTACTTC. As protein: CASSSLYYYEQYF.

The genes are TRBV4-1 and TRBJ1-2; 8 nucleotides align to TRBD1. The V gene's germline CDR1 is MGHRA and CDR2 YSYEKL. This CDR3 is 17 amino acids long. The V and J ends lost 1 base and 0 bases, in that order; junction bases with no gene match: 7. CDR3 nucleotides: TGCGCCAGCAGCCAAGGGTACAGGGGGGGAACTAACTATGGCTACACCTTC. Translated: CASSQGYRGGTNYGYTF.

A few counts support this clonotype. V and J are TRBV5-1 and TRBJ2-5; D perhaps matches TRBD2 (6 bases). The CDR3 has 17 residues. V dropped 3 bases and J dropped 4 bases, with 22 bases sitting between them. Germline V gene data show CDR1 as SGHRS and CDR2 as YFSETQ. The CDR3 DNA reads TGCGCCAGCAGCTGGACTGCCGGGAGCCCCCGGGGAGAGACCCAGTACTTC. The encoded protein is CASSWTAGSPRGETQYF.

The CDR3 sequence is CSAPYRGRTDTQYF. The CDR3 DNA sequence: TGCAGTGCTCCATACAGGGGACGCACAGATACGCAGTATTTT. The V and J genes are TRBV20-1 and TRBJ2-3, with 7 bases lining up with TRBD1. Germline values: CDR1 DFQATT, CDR2 SNEGSKA (reference sequence). The CDR3 is 14 residues long. V was clipped by 5 bases and J by 1 base; unmatched bases: 6.

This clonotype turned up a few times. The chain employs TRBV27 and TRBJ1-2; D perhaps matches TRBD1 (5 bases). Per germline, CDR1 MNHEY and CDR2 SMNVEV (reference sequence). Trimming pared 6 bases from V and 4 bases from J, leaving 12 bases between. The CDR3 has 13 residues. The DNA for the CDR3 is TGTGCCAGCAGAGCCCGGGGGACCTATGGCTACACCTTC. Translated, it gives CASRARGTYGYTF.

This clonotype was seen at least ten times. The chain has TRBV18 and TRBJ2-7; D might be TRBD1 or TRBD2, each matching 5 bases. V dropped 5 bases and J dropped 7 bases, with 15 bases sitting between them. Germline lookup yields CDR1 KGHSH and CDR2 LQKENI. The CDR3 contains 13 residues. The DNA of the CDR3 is TGTGCCAGCTCAACCGGGGCGGAAACGGAGCAGTACTTC. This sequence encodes CASSTGAETEQYF. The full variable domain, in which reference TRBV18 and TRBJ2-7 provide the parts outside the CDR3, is NAGVMQNPRHLVRRRGQEARLRCSPMKGHSHVYWYRQLPEEGLKFMVYLQKENIIDESGMPKERFSAEFPKEGPSILRIQQVVRGDSAAYFCASSTGAETEQYFGPGTRLTVT.

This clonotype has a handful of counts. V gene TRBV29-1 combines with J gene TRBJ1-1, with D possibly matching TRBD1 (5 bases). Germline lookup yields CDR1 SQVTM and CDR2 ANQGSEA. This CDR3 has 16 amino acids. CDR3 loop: CSAWGGGTLMNTEAFF. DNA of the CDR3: TGCAGTGCTTGGGGGGGAGGGACGTTAATGAACACTGAAGCTTTCTTT.

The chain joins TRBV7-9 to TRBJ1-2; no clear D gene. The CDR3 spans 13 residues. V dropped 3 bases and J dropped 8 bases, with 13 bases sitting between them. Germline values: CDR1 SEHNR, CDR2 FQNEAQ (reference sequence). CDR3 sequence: CASSFDISRGYTF. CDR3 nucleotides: TGTGCCAGCAGCTTCGACATTTCTCGGGGCTACACCTTC.

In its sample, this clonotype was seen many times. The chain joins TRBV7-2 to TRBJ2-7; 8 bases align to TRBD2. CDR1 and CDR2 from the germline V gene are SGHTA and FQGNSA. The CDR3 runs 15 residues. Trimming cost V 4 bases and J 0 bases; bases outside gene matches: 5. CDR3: CASSSTSGPSYEQYF. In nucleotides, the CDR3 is TGTGCCAGCAGCTCCACTAGCGGTCCCTCCTACGAGCAGTACTTC.

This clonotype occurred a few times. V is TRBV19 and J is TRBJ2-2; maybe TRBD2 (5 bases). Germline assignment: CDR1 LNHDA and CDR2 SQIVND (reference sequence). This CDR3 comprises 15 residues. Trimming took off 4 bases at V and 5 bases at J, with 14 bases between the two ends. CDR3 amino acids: CASSNFGERTGELFF. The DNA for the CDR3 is TGTGCCAGTAGTAATTTTGGGGAGAGGACCGGGGAGCTGTTTTTT.

CDR3 sequence reads: CSAKAGSLYNEQFF. The CDR3 nucleotides are TGCAGTGCCAAGGCGGGCAGCCTGTACAATGAGCAGTTCTTC. The V gene is TRBV20-1, the J gene TRBJ2-1; perhaps TRBD2 as D (5 bases). The V end was cut by 6 bases, the J end by 4 bases, with 16 bases between. From germline, CDR1 is DFQATT and CDR2 SNEGSKA (reference sequence). The CDR3 sequence is 14 residues long.

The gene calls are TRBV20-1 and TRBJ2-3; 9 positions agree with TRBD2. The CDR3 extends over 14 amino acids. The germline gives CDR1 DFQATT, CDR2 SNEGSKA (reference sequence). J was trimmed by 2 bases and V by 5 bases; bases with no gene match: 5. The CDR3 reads CSASLAGATDTQYF. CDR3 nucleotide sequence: TGCAGTGCTTCTTTAGCGGGAGCCACAGATACGCAGTATTTT.

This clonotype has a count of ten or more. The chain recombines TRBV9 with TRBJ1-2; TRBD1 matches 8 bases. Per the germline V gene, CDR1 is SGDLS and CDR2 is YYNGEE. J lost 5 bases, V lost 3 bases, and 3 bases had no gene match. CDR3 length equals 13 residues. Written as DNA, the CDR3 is TGTGCCAGCAGCGAGACAGGGGCTTATGGCTACACCTTC. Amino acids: CASSETGAYGYTF.

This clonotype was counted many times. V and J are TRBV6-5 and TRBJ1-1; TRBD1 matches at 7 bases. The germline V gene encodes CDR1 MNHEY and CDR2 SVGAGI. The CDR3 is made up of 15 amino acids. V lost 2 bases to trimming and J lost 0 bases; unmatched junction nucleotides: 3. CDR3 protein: CASSYTGTVNTEAFF. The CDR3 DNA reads TGTGCCAGCAGTTACACCGGGACAGTGAACACTGAAGCTTTCTTT.

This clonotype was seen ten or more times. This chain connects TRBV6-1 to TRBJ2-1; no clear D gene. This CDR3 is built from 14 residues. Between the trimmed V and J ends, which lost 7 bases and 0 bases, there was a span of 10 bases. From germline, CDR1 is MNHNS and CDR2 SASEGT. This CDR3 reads CASKLQVSYNEQFF. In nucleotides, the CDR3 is TGTGCCAGCAAGCTTCAGGTCTCCTACAATGAGCAGTTCTTC.

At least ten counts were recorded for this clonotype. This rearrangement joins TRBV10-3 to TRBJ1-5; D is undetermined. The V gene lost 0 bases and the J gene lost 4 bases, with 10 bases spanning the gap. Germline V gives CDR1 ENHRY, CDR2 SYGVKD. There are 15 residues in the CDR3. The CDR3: CAISESGTGNQPQHF. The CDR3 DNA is TGTGCCATCAGTGAGTCTGGTACGGGAAATCAGCCCCAGCATTTT.